The text below deals with one TCR beta chain. What it binds is unknown. This entry belongs to a study of identical twins. This CDR3 has 15 amino acids. Germline lookup yields CDR1 SNHLY and CDR2 FYNNEI. V dropped 7 bases and J dropped 0 bases, with 13 bases sitting between them. Whole-study findings and limits: Cord blood's abundant beta clonotypes had fewer insertions, unlike memory repertoires. Less excess twin sharing appeared in beta out-of-frame sequences. Out-of-frame alpha sequences that twins shared showed excess low generation probability.

Unique molecular identifiers were present on the cDNA, which also gained a universal primer site by template switching. TCRdb ran MiXCR on the 5' RACE reads and lists one entry per CDR3 protein. The profile shows nearly 900,000 distinct CDR3 sequences, 9% to 15% of them singletons. The sample was also reused in another study, on yellow fever vaccine responses in identical twins.

This sequence was found in a woman aged 18-30 years in good health. Sequenced sample: PBMCs. The J gene is TRBJ2-1, the V gene TRBV2; no clear D gene. CDR3 nucleotides: TGTGCCAGCACTGCAGGCCAAAGCTCCTACAATGAGCAGTTCTTC. Translating it yields CASTAGQSSYNEQFF.